Below are 11 T cell receptor beta chains sequenced from a single sample in a study of blood T cells in healthy people across ages. The use of a sample-barcoded 5' primer and a J-beta primer mix characterized a second PCR of roughly 6 to 11 cycles. TCRdb recomputed calls from the 5' RACE reads with MiXCR, one row per CDR3 protein. The table has approximately 1.5 million distinct CDR3 sequences, 30% to 40% seen once. Input material: blood. The receptors derive from a woman aged 30 to 39 in good health.

This clonotype has just a few counts. The chain couples TRBV7-9 to TRBJ1-4; no clear D gene. There are 14 residues in the CDR3. The V gene lost 2 bases and the J gene lost 3 bases, with 7 bases spanning the gap. Per the germline V gene, CDR1 is SEHNR and CDR2 is FQNEAQ (reference sequence). CDR3 protein: CASSLKAANEKLFF. In DNA form, the CDR3 reads TGTGCCAGCAGCTTAAAAGCAGCTAATGAAAAACTGTTTTTT.

The rearrangement uses TRBV18 and TRBJ2-3; D might be TRBD1 (6 bases). Germline CDR1 and CDR2: KGHSH and LQKENI. The CDR3 length is 14 residues. With 3 bases removed from V and 4 bases from J, the gap between germline ends came to 11 bases. CDR3 protein: CASSPLDSSDTQYF. Written as DNA, the CDR3 is TGTGCCAGCTCACCGCTGGACAGTTCAGATACGCAGTATTTT. The full variable domain, completed using reference TRBV18 and TRBJ2-3, is NAGVMQNPRHLVRRRGQEARLRCSPMKGHSHVYWYRQLPEEGLKFMVYLQKENIIDESGMPKERFSAEFPKEGPSILRIQQVVRGDSAAYFCASSPLDSSDTQYFGPGTRLTVL.

This clonotype was seen once. A read error may be the cause here, since a much bigger clone is one base away. V usage is TRBV12-3 or TRBV12-4 and J usage is TRBJ1-1; D is ambiguous. CDR3 length: 13 residues. V lost 5 bases to trimming and J lost 3 bases, with 10 bases between them. The DNA for the CDR3 is TGTGCCAGCAGTCTCCTGGACTACACTGAAGCTTTCTTT. It specifies CASSLLDYTEAFF.

The chain joins TRBV6-1 to TRBJ1-2, with TRBD1 identical over 9 bases. CDR1 and CDR2 from the germline V gene are MNHNS and SASEGT. V lost 3 bases to trimming and J lost 12 bases; unmatched junction nucleotides: 8. The CDR3 has 13 amino acids. The CDR3 protein is CASSDWDREGHTF. CDR3 nucleotides: TGTGCCAGCAGTGATTGGGACAGGGAGGGCCACACCTTC.

V is TRBV11-3 and J is TRBJ2-3; TRBD1 matches 7 bases. V lost 5 bases to trimming and J lost 4 bases; unmatched junction nucleotides: 6. The CDR3 runs to 14 residues. Germline V CDR1 and CDR2: SGHNT, YENEEA. The CDR3 reads CASSQRQGADTQYF. CDR3 nucleotide sequence: TGTGCCAGCAGCCAGCGACAGGGTGCAGATACGCAGTATTTT.

There are a few counts of this clonotype. Sequence at one end of the junction differs from germline and may be a read error. This chain links TRBV2 with TRBJ2-1; 8 bases are shared with TRBD2. Germline loops: CDR1 SNHLY, CDR2 FYNNEI. CDR3 length: 19 residues. The CDR3 DNA reads TGTGTCAGCAGTGGTATATCCGCGGGAGGTACCTACTCCTACAATGAGCAGTTCTTC. Amino acids: CVSSGISAGGTYSYNEQFF. The entire variable domain, with the rest obtained from reference TRBV2 and TRBJ2-1, is as follows: EPEVTQTPSHQVTQMGQEVILRCVPISNHLYFYWYRQILGQKVEFLVSFYNNEISEKSEIFDDQFSVERPDGSNFTLKIRSTKLEDSAMYFCVSSGISAGGTYSYNEQFFGPGTRLTVL.

This clonotype was seen a handful of times. This chain joins TRBV30 and TRBJ2-6; weak D call: TRBD1 (6 bases). Trimming stripped 3 bases from V and 0 bases from J, with 18 bases between. The CDR3 runs 18 residues. The V gene's germline CDR1 is GTSNPN and CDR2 SVGIG (reference sequence). Here the CDR3 DNA reads TGTGCCTGGAGGGAAAGAACAGGGCTAAGCTCTGGGGCCAACGTCCTGACTTTC. Protein product: CAWRERTGLSSGANVLTF.

A few counts support this clonotype. V usage is TRBV6-6 and J usage is TRBJ2-1, with 12 bases lining up with TRBD2. CDR1 and CDR2 (germline): MNHNY, SVGAGI (reference sequence). This CDR3 is built from 16 residues. V lost 6 bases to trimming and J lost 5 bases; unmatched junction nucleotides: 8. Here the CDR3 DNA reads TGTGCCAGCAGCCCCCTGACTAGCGGGAGCCACAATGAGCAGTTCTTC. It yields the protein CASSPLTSGSHNEQFF.

This chain joins TRBV7-3 and TRBJ2-3, with D possibly matching TRBD2 (5 bases). Germline V gene data show CDR1 as SGHTA and CDR2 as FQGTGA. V dropped 0 bases and J dropped 5 bases, with 12 bases sitting between them. The CDR3 covers 15 residues. Here the CDR3 reads CASSLTGSAGDTQYF. The CDR3 bases are TGTGCCAGCAGCTTAACAGGTAGCGCCGGAGATACGCAGTATTTT.

The V call is TRBV4-2, the J call TRBJ2-7; TRBD2 agrees at 10 bases. Germline CDR1 reads LGHNA; CDR2 reads YNFKEQ. With 0 bases clipped from V and 2 bases from J, the junction kept 4 bases outside the gene matches. The CDR3 has 16 residues. Written as DNA, the CDR3 is TGTGCCAGCAGCCAAGAGGAAGCGGGAGGGCCCTACGAGCAGTACTTC. Translation gives CASSQEEAGGPYEQYF.

The CDR3 protein is CASSPRGLAPEQFF. DNA of the CDR3: TGCGCCAGCAGCCCGAGAGGACTAGCACCTGAGCAGTTCTTC. The genes are TRBV5-1 and TRBJ2-1, with 8 bases lining up with TRBD2. The CDR3 runs to 14 residues. Germline assignment: CDR1 SGHRS and CDR2 YFSETQ. V trimming: 4 bases; J trimming: 9 bases; junction bases outside the gene matches: 9.